This TCR beta chain was documented in a study of T-cell reconstitution after alpha-beta-depleted transplantation in children. At least ten counts were recorded for this clonotype. Preparation of the TCRbeta library involved a method that used unique molecular identifiers. Each CDR3 protein gets one entry after TCRdb re-called the PCR reads with MiXCR. This sample has 350,000 to 400,000 distinct CDR3 sequences, with just over 20% found just once. The receptor comes from a human donor who donated a stem cell graft to a child with acute myeloid leukemia. The sample was PBMCs from the stem cell graft donor, taken from the stem cell graft.

The CDR3 DNA reads as TGCAGCGTTGATGGCGGGAGGGGCAATGAGCAGTTCTTC. Translated, it gives CSVDGGRGNEQFF. This chain joins TRBV29-1 and TRBJ2-1; 9 bases agree with TRBD2. The J segment lost 6 bases and the V segment lost 3 bases, leaving 3 bases of the junction unmatched. Germline lookup yields CDR1 SQVTM and CDR2 ANQGSEA. This CDR3 has 13 amino acids.